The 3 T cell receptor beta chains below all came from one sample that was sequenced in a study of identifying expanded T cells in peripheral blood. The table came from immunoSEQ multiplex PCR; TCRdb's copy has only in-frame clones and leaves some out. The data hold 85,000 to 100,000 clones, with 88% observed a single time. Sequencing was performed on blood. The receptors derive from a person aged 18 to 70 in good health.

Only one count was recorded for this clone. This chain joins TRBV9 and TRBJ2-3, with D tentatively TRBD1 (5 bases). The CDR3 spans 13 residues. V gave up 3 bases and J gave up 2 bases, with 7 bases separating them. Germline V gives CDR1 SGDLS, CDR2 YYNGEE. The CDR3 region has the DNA TGTGCCAGCAGCGAGACAGTCACAGATACGCAGTATTTT. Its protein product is CASSETVTDTQYF. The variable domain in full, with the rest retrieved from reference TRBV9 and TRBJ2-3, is DSGVTQTPKHLITATGQRVTLRCSPRSGDLSVYWYQQSLDQGLQFLIQYYNGEERAKGNILERFSAQQFPDLHSELNLSSLELGDSALYFCASSETVTDTQYFGPGTRLTVL.

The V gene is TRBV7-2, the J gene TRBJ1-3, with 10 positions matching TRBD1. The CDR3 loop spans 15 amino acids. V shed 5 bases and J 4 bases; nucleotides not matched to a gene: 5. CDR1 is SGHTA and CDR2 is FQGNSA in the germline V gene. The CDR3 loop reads CASSQWTGGGNTIYF. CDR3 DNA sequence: TGTGCCAGCAGCCAATGGACAGGGGGGGGAAACACCATATATTTT.

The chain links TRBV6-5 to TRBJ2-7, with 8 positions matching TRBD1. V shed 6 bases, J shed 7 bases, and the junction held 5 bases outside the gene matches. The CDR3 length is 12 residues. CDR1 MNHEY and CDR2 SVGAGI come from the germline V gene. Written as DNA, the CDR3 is TGTGCCAGCAGCCCAGGGGGCCGGGAGCAGTACTTC. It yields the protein CASSPGGREQYF.